One and the same sample provided the 10 T cell receptor beta chains below, sequenced in a study of T cells after yellow fever vaccination. MiXCR, run by TCRdb on the 5' RACE reads, gives a single entry per CDR3 protein. The table shows about 320,000 distinct CDR3 sequences, with around 4.3% occurring only once. The sequenced sample was PBMCs, obtained 15 days after the yellow fever booster vaccination. The receptors shown here come from a man aged 18 to 35 who received the YFV17D yellow fever vaccine.

The table lists this clonotype with many counts. The chain is built from TRBV9 and TRBJ1-2; maybe TRBD1 (6 bases). The CDR3 extends over 15 amino acids. V lost 0 bases and J lost 8, with 17 bases in between. The germline V gene has CDR1 SGDLS and CDR2 YYNGEE. As DNA, the CDR3 is TGTGCCAGCAGCGTAGGACATGGGGGCGCGGGCGGCTACACCTTC. Its translation: CASSVGHGGAGGYTF.

The sample holds a few counts of this clonotype. J is TRBJ1-5 and V is TRBV27; a possible D gene is TRBD1 (5 bases). In germline, CDR1 is MNHEY, CDR2 SMNVEV (reference sequence). Trimming took off 10 bases at V and 1 base at J, with 8 bases between the two ends. The CDR3 has 12 residues. The CDR3 bases are TGTGCCATCGGGGACAGCAATCAGCCCCAGCATTTT. It codes for CAIGDSNQPQHF.

The chain recombines TRBV3-1 with TRBJ2-4, with 9 bases lining up with TRBD1. The CDR3 runs to 18 residues. Germline V gene lookup returns CDR1 LGHDT and CDR2 YNNKEL (reference sequence). With 0 bases clipped from V and 8 bases from J, the junction kept 14 bases outside the gene matches. The CDR3, as DNA: TGTGCCAGCAGCCAAGAATTTAGCATGGAACAGGGGGCGGACATTCAGTACTTC. It yields the protein CASSQEFSMEQGADIQYF.

V is TRBV6-2 or TRBV6-3 and J is TRBJ1-5; D remains ambiguous. In germline, CDR1 is MNHEY, CDR2 SVGEGT. The CDR3 has 15 residues. V gave up 2 bases and J gave up 2 bases, with 10 bases separating them. CDR3 region: CASSYATQGNQPQHF. CDR3 DNA: TGTGCCAGCAGTTACGCAACGCAGGGCAATCAGCCCCAGCATTTT.

This clonotype was seen repeatedly, ten times or more. The J gene is TRBJ2-7, the V gene TRBV6-6; unclear D gene. The V gene lost 7 bases and the J gene lost 0 bases, with 7 bases spanning the gap. The CDR3 extends over 12 amino acids. CDR1 and CDR2 (germline): MNHNY, SVGAGI (reference sequence). The CDR3 DNA follows: TGTGCCAGCACAACTGGCTCCTACGAGCAGTACGTC. It codes for CASTTGSYEQYV.

The sample holds many counts of this clonotype. The chain recombines TRBV12-3 or TRBV12-4 with TRBJ2-4, with 9 bases aligning to TRBD1. Trimming at V came to 4 bases and at J to 5 bases, leaving 6 bases not matched to a gene. The CDR3 runs 15 residues. CDR3 in DNA: TGTGCCAGCAGTTGGAGACAGGGGGACGAAAACATTCAGTACTTC. It translates to CASSWRQGDENIQYF.

This clonotype was counted at least ten times. The J gene is TRBJ2-5, the V gene TRBV7-6, with TRBD2 matching over 10 bases. This CDR3 is built from 15 residues. J was trimmed by 2 bases and V by 4 bases; bases with no gene match: 4. CDR1 is SGHVS, CDR2 FNYEAQ, per germline. The CDR3 DNA is TGTGCCAGCAGCTCCCGGACTAGCGGACAAGAGACCCAGTACTTC. It specifies CASSSRTSGQETQYF.

This clonotype appeared many times. The chain joins TRBV5-1 to TRBJ2-1, with a tentative D call TRBD2 (6 bases). CDR1 is SGHRS, CDR2 YFSETQ, per germline. V lost 5 bases, J lost 0 bases, and 18 bases lay in between. The CDR3 consists of 17 residues. CDR3 in DNA: TGCGCCAGCAGACGGACACTGGGGGGAGGCTCCTACAATGAGCAGTTCTTC. Protein: CASRRTLGGGSYNEQFF.

This clonotype was picked up many times. The chain recombines TRBV11-3 with TRBJ2-3; D may correspond to TRBD1 or TRBD2 (5 bases each). Germline V gene data show CDR1 as SGHNT and CDR2 as YENEEA. The CDR3 runs to 13 residues. V lost 0 bases and J lost 8, with 9 bases in between. CDR3 DNA: TGTGCCAGCAGCTTAGATTCGGGACGTACGCAGTATTTT. It specifies CASSLDSGRTQYF.

The gene calls are TRBV4-1 and TRBJ1-2; maybe TRBD1 (5 bases). V was pared by 1 base and J by 7 bases, with 10 bases between. The CDR3 is 13 residues long. CDR1 and CDR2 (germline): MGHRA, YSYEKL. The CDR3 DNA sequence: TGCGCCAGCAGCCAAGGGGGGTCTGGTGGCTACACCTTC. It translates to CASSQGGSGGYTF.